These 21 T cell receptor beta chains came from one sample sequenced in a study of glioma-infiltrating T cells. Amplification of TCR alpha and beta CDR3 regions from RNA used iRepertoire nested multiplex PCR. TCRdb used MiXCR to reprocess the multiplex PCR reads, holding one entry per CDR3 protein. Of roughly 120,000 distinct CDR3 sequences detected, around 23% appear once; the ten largest clones hold approximately 16%. Specimen: glioma tissue, nonneoplastic brain tissue, or PBMCs (not recorded which). The origin of the receptors is a human donor with low-grade glioma or glioblastoma, undergoing nonglioma brain surgery, or in good health (not recorded which).

This clonotype was found many times. V is TRBV4-3 and J is TRBJ2-1; D is uncertain. The CDR3 runs to 14 residues. Per the germline V gene, CDR1 is LGHNA and CDR2 is YSLEER. Trimming stripped 1 base from V and 4 bases from J, with 8 bases between. The CDR3 sequence: CASSQVYPYNEQFF. The CDR3 bases are TGCGCCAGCAGCCAAGTTTATCCATACAATGAGCAGTTCTTC.

This clonotype was detected many times. This chain links TRBV28 with TRBJ1-1; D possibly corresponds to TRBD1 (6 bases). Germline V gene lookup returns CDR1 MDHEN and CDR2 SYDVKM. The CDR3 has 15 residues. V was shortened by 5 bases and J by 6 bases, with 19 bases between the two germline ends. CDR3 residues: CASSPGTLTFAEAFF. In DNA form, the CDR3 reads TGTGCCAGCAGTCCCGGGACACTGACTTTCGCTGAAGCTTTCTTT.

The chain combines TRBV18 with TRBJ1-4; D unclear. The V end was cut by 2 bases, the J end by 7 bases, with 14 bases between. This CDR3 comprises 15 residues. In germline, CDR1 is KGHSH, CDR2 LQKENI. CDR3 nucleotides: TGTGCCAGCTCACCAGGTGCCCAGCCTGGTGAAAAACTGTTTTTT. Translated: CASSPGAQPGEKLFF. Full variable domain (rest looked up from reference TRBV18 and TRBJ1-4): NAGVMQNPRHLVRRRGQEARLRCSPMKGHSHVYWYRQLPEEGLKFMVYLQKENIIDESGMPKERFSAEFPKEGPSILRIQQVVRGDSAAYFCASSPGAQPGEKLFFGSGTQLSVL.

The rearrangement uses TRBV19 and TRBJ2-5; either TRBD1 or TRBD2 may fit D (5 bases each). Trimming left V 3 bases short and J 1 base short, with 12 bases between. The germline V gene has CDR1 LNHDA and CDR2 SQIVND (reference sequence). The CDR3 runs 15 residues. The CDR3 region has the DNA TGTGCCAGTAGTATGGTGAGGGGAAGCCAAGAGACCCAGTACTTC. Protein: CASSMVRGSQETQYF.

This clonotype was counted ten times or more. This chain joins TRBV7-2 and TRBJ1-1; D not resolved. CDR1 is SGHTA, CDR2 FQGNSA, per germline. V was clipped by 1 base and J by 1 base, with 7 bases between them. This CDR3 is 14 amino acids long. CDR3 sequence: CASSLEVSNTEAFF. The CDR3 nucleotides read TGTGCCAGCAGCTTAGAAGTGTCGAACACTGAAGCTTTCTTT.

There are many counts of this clonotype. V usage is TRBV20-1 and J usage is TRBJ2-2; 13 bases agree with TRBD2. V shed 6 bases and J 2 bases; nucleotides not matched to a gene: 6. The CDR3 is made up of 16 amino acids. Germline V lookup: CDR1 DFQATT, CDR2 SNEGSKA (reference sequence). The CDR3: CSARTSGSLNTGELFF. In nucleotides, the CDR3 is TGCAGTGCCCGGACTAGCGGGAGCCTCAACACCGGGGAGCTGTTTTTT.

Turning to this clonotype: A much more abundant neighbour one base away suggests this may be a read error. The V gene is TRBV7-9, the J gene TRBJ1-1; D perhaps matches TRBD1 (6 bases). Trimming took off 7 bases at V and 4 bases at J, with 19 bases between the two ends. Germline loops: CDR1 SEHNR, CDR2 FQNEAQ (reference sequence). This CDR3 comprises 15 residues. The DNA of the CDR3 is TGTGCCAGCATCATAATCAGGGGAGTGGGCACTGAAGCTTTCTTT. Amino acid sequence: CASIIIRGVGTEAFF. Full variable domain (remainder filled in from reference TRBV7-9 and TRBJ1-1): DTGVSQNPRHKITKRGQNVTFRCDPISEHNRLYWYRQTLGQGPEFLTYFQNEAQLEKSRLLSDRFSAERPKGSFSTLEIQRTEQGDSAMYLCASIIIRGVGTEAFFGQGTRLTVV.

This clonotype showed up many times. The chain couples TRBV29-1 to TRBJ1-1, with 7 bases identical to TRBD1. Germline V gene lookup returns CDR1 SQVTM and CDR2 ANQGSEA. The CDR3 is made up of 15 amino acids. V trimming: 3 bases; J trimming: 2 bases; junction bases outside the gene matches: 9. CDR3 in amino acids: CSVDRDHRGNTEAFF. CDR3 sequence (DNA): TGCAGCGTTGATCGGGACCACAGGGGAAACACTGAAGCTTTCTTT.

As for this clonotype: A much larger clone differs by one base, so this may be a read error. The V gene is TRBV19, the J gene TRBJ1-4; 9 bases are a match to TRBD1. CDR3 length equals 14 residues. The germline gives CDR1 LNHDA, CDR2 SQIVND (reference sequence). This CDR3 is CVSSVRDREEKLFF. The CDR3 bases are TGTGTCAGTAGTGTCCGGGACAGGGAAGAAAAACTGTTTTTT.

The gene calls are TRBV30 and TRBJ2-7; D is undetermined. The CDR3 length is 14 residues. V shed 4 bases and J shed 3 bases, with 16 bases lying between them. Looked up from germline, CDR1 is GTSNPN and CDR2 is SVGIG (reference sequence). In DNA, the CDR3 is TGTGCCTGGAACATAGGCCCACAGAGCTACGAGCAGTACTTC. Translating gives CAWNIGPQSYEQYF.

The sample holds many counts of this clonotype. The chain recombines TRBV6-1 with TRBJ1-2; 10 bases map to TRBD1. Looked up from germline, CDR1 is MNHNS and CDR2 is SASEGT. CDR3 size: 12 residues. V lost 6 bases to trimming and J lost 8 bases; unmatched junction nucleotides: 3. The CDR3 is CASRWDRGGYTF. The CDR3 DNA is TGTGCCAGCAGATGGGACAGGGGAGGCTACACCTTC.

In regard to this clonotype: Germline is not matched at one junction end, which may reflect a read error. The rearrangement joins TRBV19 to TRBJ1-4; no definite D call. Per the germline V gene, CDR1 is LNHDA and CDR2 is SQIVND (reference sequence). The CDR3 loop spans 14 amino acids. CDR3 protein: CASGRPGIDEKMFF. CDR3 sequence (DNA): TGTGCCAGTGGGCGACCGGGAATTGATGAAAAAATGTTTTTT.

As regards this clonotype: At one boundary the junction diverges from the germline segment, which might be a read error. This chain joins TRBV12-3 or TRBV12-4 and TRBJ2-4; no firm D call. CDR3 length equals 15 residues. CDR3 sequence: CSSSLSGLAKNIQYF. CDR3 nucleotides: TGTTCCAGCAGTTTATCGGGTTTAGCCAAAAACATTCAGTACTTC.

The sample holds one count of this clonotype. The chain joins TRBV6-6 to TRBJ2-7; D is possibly TRBD2 (6 bases). The length of the CDR3 is 14 residues. The germline V gene has CDR1 MNHNY and CDR2 SVGAGI (reference sequence). The CDR3 coding sequence is TGTGCAAGAAGTGCCCGGCGGGATGGCTACGAGCAGTACTTC. As protein: CARSARRDGYEQYF.

This clonotype was detected many times. The chain combines TRBV4-2 with TRBJ2-3; 7 bases map to TRBD1. Germline CDR1 is LGHNA and CDR2 is YNFKEQ. Germline trimming cut 5 bases from V and 0 bases from J; bases unmatched to any gene: 8. The CDR3 runs to 16 residues. The CDR3 protein is CASSLRQGLSTDTQYF. CDR3 DNA sequence: TGTGCCAGCAGCTTGCGACAGGGTTTGAGCACAGATACGCAGTATTTT.

This clonotype was counted at least ten times. This chain connects TRBV12-3 or TRBV12-4 to TRBJ1-1; D gene unclear. The CDR3 is made up of 13 amino acids. The V gene lost 3 bases and the J gene lost 0 bases, with 5 bases spanning the gap. Here the CDR3 DNA reads TGTGCCAGCAGTTTTTCCATGAACACTGAAGCTTTCTTT. It translates to CASSFSMNTEAFF.

This clonotype was observed at least ten times. This chain uses TRBV28 with TRBJ2-7, with 7 bases aligning to TRBD2. Germline V gives CDR1 MDHEN, CDR2 SYDVKM. The CDR3 runs to 17 residues. The V segment lost 6 bases and the J segment 1 base; nucleotides outside the gene matches: 15. Here the CDR3 DNA reads TGTGCCAGCAGCCCTGTTCCGTCGGCGGGAGCTTCCTACGAGCAGTACTTC. Protein product: CASSPVPSAGASYEQYF.

As to this clonotype: A read error may explain this, as a much larger clone is one base away. This chain uses TRBV19 with TRBJ1-1; D call uncertain. Germline loops: CDR1 LNHDA, CDR2 SQIVND (reference sequence). CDR3 length equals 13 residues. V dropped 1 base and J dropped 11 bases, with 14 bases sitting between them. CDR3 loop: CASSIVESHSAFF. The CDR3 region has the DNA TGTGCCAGTAGTATAGTCGAGTCTCACTCGGCTTTCTTT. Filled out from reference TRBV19 and TRBJ1-1, the complete variable domain reads DGGITQSPKYLFRKEGQNVTLSCEQNLNHDAMYWYRQDPGQGLRLIYYSQIVNDFQKGDIAEGYSVSREKKESFPLTVTSAQKNPTAFYLCASSIVESHSAFFGQGTRLTVV.

Relative to its sample, this clonotype is medium-sized. V usage is TRBV27 and J usage is TRBJ1-1; a possible D gene is TRBD1 (5 bases). The CDR3 totals 22 residues. V was shortened by 1 base and J by 0 bases, with 30 bases between the two germline ends. Germline V gene sequence: CDR1 MNHEY, CDR2 SMNVEV (reference sequence). Here the CDR3 DNA reads TGTGCCAGCAGTTTATTAGGTATAACGGGACCAGGCCGCCCTCTAATGAACACTGAAGCTTTCTTT. It encodes CASSLLGITGPGRPLMNTEAFF.

V is TRBV29-1 and J is TRBJ2-5; no firm D call. CDR3 length equals 13 residues. V lost 6 bases, J lost 2 bases, and 13 bases lay in between. Germline V CDR1 and CDR2: SQVTM, ANQGSEA. The CDR3 here is CSVDTFIQETQYF. CDR3 nucleotides: TGCAGCGTGGATACCTTTATACAAGAGACCCAGTACTTC.

Comments on this clonotype: The junction and the germline gene differ at one end; a read error may be behind it. The V gene is TRBV20-1, the J gene TRBJ1-6; weak D call: TRBD1 (5 bases). The CDR3 loop spans 15 amino acids. Germline V gene data show CDR1 as DFQATT and CDR2 as SNEGSKA (reference sequence). The CDR3: CSASRGGAYNSPLQF. CDR3 in DNA: TGCAGTGCTAGCCGCGGAGGGGCATATAATTCACCCCTCCAATTT.